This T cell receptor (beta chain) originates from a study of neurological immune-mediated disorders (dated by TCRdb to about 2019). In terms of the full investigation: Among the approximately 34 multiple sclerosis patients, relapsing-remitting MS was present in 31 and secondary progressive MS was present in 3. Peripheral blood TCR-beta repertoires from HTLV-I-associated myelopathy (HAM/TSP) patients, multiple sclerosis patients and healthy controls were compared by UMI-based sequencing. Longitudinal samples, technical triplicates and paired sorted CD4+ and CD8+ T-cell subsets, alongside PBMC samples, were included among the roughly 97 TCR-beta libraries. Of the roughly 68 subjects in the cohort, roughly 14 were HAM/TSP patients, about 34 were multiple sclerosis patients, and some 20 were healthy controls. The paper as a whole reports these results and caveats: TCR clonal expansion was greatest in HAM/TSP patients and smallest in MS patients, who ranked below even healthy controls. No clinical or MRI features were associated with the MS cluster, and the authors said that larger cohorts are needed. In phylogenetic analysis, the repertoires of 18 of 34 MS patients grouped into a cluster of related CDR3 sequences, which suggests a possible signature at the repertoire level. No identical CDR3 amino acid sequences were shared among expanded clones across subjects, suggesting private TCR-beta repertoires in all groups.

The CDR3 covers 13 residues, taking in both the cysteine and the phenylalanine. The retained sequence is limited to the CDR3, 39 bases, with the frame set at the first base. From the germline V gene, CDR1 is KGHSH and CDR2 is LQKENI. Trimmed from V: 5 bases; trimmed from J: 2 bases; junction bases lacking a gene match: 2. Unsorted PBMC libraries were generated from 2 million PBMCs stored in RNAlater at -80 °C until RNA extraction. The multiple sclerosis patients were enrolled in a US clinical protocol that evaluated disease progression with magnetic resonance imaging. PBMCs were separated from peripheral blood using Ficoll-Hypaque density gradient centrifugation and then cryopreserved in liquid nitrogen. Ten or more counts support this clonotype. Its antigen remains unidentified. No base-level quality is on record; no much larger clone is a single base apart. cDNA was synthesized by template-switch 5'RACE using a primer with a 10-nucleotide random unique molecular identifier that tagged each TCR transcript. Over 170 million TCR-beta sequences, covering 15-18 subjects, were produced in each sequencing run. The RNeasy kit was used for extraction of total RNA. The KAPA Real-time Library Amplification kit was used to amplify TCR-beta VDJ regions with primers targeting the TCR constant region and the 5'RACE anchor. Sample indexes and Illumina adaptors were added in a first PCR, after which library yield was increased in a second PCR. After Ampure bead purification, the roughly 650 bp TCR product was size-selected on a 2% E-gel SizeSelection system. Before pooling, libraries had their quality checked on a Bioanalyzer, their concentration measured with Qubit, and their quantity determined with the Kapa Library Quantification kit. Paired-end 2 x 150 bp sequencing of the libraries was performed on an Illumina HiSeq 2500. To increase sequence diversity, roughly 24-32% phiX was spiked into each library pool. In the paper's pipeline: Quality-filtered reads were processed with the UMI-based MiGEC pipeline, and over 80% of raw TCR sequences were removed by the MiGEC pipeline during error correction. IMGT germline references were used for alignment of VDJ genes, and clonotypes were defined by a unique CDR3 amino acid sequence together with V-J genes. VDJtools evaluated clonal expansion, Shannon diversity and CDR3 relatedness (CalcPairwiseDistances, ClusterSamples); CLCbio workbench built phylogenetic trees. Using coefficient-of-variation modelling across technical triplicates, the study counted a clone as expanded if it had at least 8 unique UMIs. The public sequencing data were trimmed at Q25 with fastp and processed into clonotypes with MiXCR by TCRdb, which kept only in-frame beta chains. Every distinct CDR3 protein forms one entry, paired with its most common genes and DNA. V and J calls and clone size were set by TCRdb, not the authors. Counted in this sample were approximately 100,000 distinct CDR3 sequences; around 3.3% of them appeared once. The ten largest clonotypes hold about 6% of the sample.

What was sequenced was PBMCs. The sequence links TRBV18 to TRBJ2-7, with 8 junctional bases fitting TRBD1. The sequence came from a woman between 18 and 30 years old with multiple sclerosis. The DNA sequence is TGTGCCAGCTCAACGACAGGGGCCTACGAGCAGTACTTC. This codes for CASSTTGAYEQYF. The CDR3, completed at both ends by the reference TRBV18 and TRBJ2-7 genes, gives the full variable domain NAGVMQNPRHLVRRRGQEARLRCSPMKGHSHVYWYRQLPEEGLKFMVYLQKENIIDESGMPKERFSAEFPKEGPSILRIQQVVRGDSAAYFCASSTTGAYEQYFGPGTRLTVT.